A single sample gave rise to the 8 T cell receptor beta chains below, sequenced in a study of long-term antiretroviral therapy in people with HIV. The assay used was immunoSEQ (version v3.0), run at survey level. The data were produced by immunoSEQ multiplex PCR, yet TCRdb's version contains in-frame clones alone and is incomplete. The table shows 12,000 or so clones, with roughly 87% occurring only once. The sample here was unsorted PBMCs, taken nearly 8.5 years after starting antiretroviral therapy. These receptors originate from a man in his forties or fifties with HIV.

The genes are TRBV7-6 and TRBJ2-7; 7 bases align to TRBD1. The CDR3 extends over 16 amino acids. The germline CDR1 and CDR2 sequences are SGHVS and FNYEAQ. V lost 5 bases and J lost 3; bases outside the gene matches: 13. The DNA for the CDR3 is TGTGCCAGCAGCCAACTAGTTAGGGGGCTCGACTACGAGCAGTACTTC. Protein product: CASSQLVRGLDYEQYF.

In DNA form, the CDR3 reads TGTGCCAGCAGTGGGACCGTGGAGACCCAGTACTTC. Translated, it gives CASSGTVETQYF. The chain is built from TRBV6-5 and TRBJ2-5; tentatively, D is TRBD1 or TRBD2 (5 bases each). The CDR3 is made up of 12 amino acids. V dropped 5 bases and J dropped 5 bases, with 9 bases sitting between them. Germline loops: CDR1 MNHEY, CDR2 SVGAGI.

The chain links TRBV7-9 to TRBJ1-2; 11 bases map to TRBD1. V dropped 6 bases and J dropped 4; count of bases not matched to a gene: 7. This CDR3 contains 15 residues. CDR1 is SEHNR and CDR2 is FQNEAQ in the germline V gene (reference sequence). CDR3 nucleotide sequence: TGTGCCAGCAGACCGGGACAGGGGGTCCTCTATGGCTACACCTTC. It specifies CASRPGQGVLYGYTF. Variable domain in full (rest from reference TRBV7-9 and TRBJ1-2): DTGVSQNPRHKITKRGQNVTFRCDPISEHNRLYWYRQTLGQGPEFLTYFQNEAQLEKSRLLSDRFSAERPKGSFSTLEIQRTEQGDSAMYLCASRPGQGVLYGYTFGSGTRLTVV.

The chain recombines TRBV29-1 with TRBJ2-1, with 13 bases identical to TRBD2. The V segment lost 2 bases and the J segment 1 base; nucleotides outside the gene matches: 11. The CDR3 runs to 19 residues. Germline CDR1 and CDR2: SQVTM and ANQGSEA. The CDR3 sequence: CSVEKWGLAGTTSYNEQFF. Written as DNA, the CDR3 is TGCAGCGTTGAAAAATGGGGACTAGCGGGGACTACATCCTACAATGAGCAGTTCTTC.

V usage is TRBV19 and J usage is TRBJ2-3; 9 bases align to TRBD1. Germline V gene lookup returns CDR1 LNHDA and CDR2 SQIVND (reference sequence). This CDR3 contains 15 residues. V lost 6 bases, J lost 3 bases, and 7 bases stayed unmatched. The CDR3 protein is CASSSLGQGTDTQYF. The CDR3 DNA is TGTGCCAGTAGCTCCCTTGGACAGGGGACAGATACGCAGTATTTT.

The rearrangement joins TRBV10-3 to TRBJ1-2; possibly TRBD1 for D (6 bases). V was cut by 3 bases and J by 7 bases, with 12 bases left in between. Germline V lookup: CDR1 ENHRY, CDR2 SYGVKD. The CDR3 runs to 13 residues. The CDR3 DNA is TGTGCCATCAGTGATCCACAGGGCGGTGGCTACACCTTC. This gives the protein CAISDPQGGGYTF.

The chain employs TRBV2 and TRBJ2-3, with no clear D. The CDR3 covers 14 residues. The germline V and J ends were trimmed by 6 bases and 3 bases, with 13 bases remaining between them. Germline CDR1 SNHLY, CDR2 FYNNEI. CDR3 loop: CASSEELGTDTQYF. CDR3 in DNA: TGTGCCAGCAGCGAGGAATTGGGGACAGATACGCAGTATTTT. Based on the CDR3 plus reference TRBV2 and TRBJ2-3, the full variable domain is EPEVTQTPSHQVTQMGQEVILRCVPISNHLYFYWYRQILGQKVEFLVSFYNNEISEKSEIFDDQFSVERPDGSNFTLKIRSTKLEDSAMYFCASSEELGTDTQYFGPGTRLTVL.

The chain combines TRBV6-5 with TRBJ2-6, with D perhaps TRBD1 or TRBD2 (5 bases each). V was shortened by 5 bases and J by 1 base, with 9 bases between the two germline ends. The CDR3 runs 15 residues. Germline V lookup: CDR1 MNHEY, CDR2 SVGAGI. As DNA, the CDR3 is TGTGCCAGCAGTCCGTGGGGGTCTGGGGCCAACGTCCTGACTTTC. Translated: CASSPWGSGANVLTF.